The clone carrying this T cell receptor beta chain has ten or more counts. The antigen is undetermined. CDR3 length: 16 residues. Unmatched junction bases numbered 10, after V lost 4 bases and J lost 5 bases. The V gene's germline CDR1 is SGHDN and CDR2 FVKESK. Via MiXCR, TCRdb re-called the RT-PCR reads, giving one row per CDR3 protein. The sample has roughly 500,000 distinct CDR3 sequences, more than 15% seen once. The data are from a study of response to subunit inactivated influenza vaccine. Regarding the study as a whole: The authors proposed limited new T cell recruitment per seasonal influenza vaccination.

This clonotype was sampled from a man in his fifties or sixties who received an inactivated influenza vaccine. Sequencing used CD4+ T cells sorted from PBMCs, obtained less than 30 months after vaccination. V usage is TRBV14 and J usage is TRBJ2-2; 7 bases line up with TRBD1. For the CDR3, the DNA is TGTGCCAGCAGCCGAGACAGGGAGACGATGACCGGGGAGCTGTTTTTT. It yields the protein CASSRDRETMTGELFF.